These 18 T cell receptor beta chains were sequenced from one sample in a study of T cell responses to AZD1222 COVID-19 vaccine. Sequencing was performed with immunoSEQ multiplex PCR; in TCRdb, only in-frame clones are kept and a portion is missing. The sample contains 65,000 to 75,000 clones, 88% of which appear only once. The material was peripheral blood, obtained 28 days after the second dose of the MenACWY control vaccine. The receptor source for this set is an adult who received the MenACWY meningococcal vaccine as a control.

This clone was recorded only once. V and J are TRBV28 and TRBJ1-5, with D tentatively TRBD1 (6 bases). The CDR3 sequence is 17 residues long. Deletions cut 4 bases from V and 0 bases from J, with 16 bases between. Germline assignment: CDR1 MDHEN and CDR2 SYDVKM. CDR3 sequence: CASSSIGGGYSNQPQHF. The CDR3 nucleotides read TGTGCCAGCAGTTCGATTGGGGGGGGCTATAGCAATCAGCCCCAGCATTTT.

The CDR3 coding sequence is TGTGCCAGTAGTGAGCCAGGGGGCGCAGGAGGGGAGACCCAGTACTTC. Translated, it gives CASSEPGGAGGETQYF. This chain connects TRBV19 to TRBJ2-5; TRBD1 agrees at 8 bases. CDR3 length: 16 amino acids. The V gene end was trimmed by 5 bases and the J gene end by 5 bases; junction bases not matched to a gene: 13. Germline V lookup: CDR1 LNHDA, CDR2 SQIVND (reference sequence).

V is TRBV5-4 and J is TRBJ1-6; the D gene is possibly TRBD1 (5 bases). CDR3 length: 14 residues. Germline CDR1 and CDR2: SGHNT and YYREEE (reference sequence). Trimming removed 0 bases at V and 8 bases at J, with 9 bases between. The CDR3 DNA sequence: TGTGCCAGCAGCTTGGCAGGGATTGATTCACCCCTCCACTTT. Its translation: CASSLAGIDSPLHF.

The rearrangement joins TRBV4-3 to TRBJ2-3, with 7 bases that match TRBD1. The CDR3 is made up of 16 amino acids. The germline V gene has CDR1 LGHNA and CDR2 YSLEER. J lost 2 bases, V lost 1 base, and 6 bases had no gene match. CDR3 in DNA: TGCGCCAGCAGCCAAGTCTACAGGGGAGTCACAGATACGCAGTATTTT. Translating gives CASSQVYRGVTDTQYF.

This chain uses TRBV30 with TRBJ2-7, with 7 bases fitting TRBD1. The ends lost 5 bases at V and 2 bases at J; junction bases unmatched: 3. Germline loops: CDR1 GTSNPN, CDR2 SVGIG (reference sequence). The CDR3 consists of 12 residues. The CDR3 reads CAWSGQPYEQYF. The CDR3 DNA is TGTGCCTGGTCGGGACAGCCCTACGAGCAGTACTTC. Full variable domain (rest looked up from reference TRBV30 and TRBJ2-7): SQTIHQWPATLVQPVGSPLSLECTVEGTSNPNLYWYRQAAGRGLQLLFYSVGIGQISSEVPQNLSASRPQDRQFILSSKKLLLSDSGFYLCAWSGQPYEQYFGPGTRLTVT.

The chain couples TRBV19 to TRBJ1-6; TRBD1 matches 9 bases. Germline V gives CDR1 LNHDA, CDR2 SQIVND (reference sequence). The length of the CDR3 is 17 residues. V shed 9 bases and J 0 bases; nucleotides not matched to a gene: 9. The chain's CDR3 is CASKSRDRDSYNSPLHF. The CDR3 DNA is TGTGCCAGCAAGTCCCGGGACAGGGACTCCTATAATTCACCCCTCCACTTT.

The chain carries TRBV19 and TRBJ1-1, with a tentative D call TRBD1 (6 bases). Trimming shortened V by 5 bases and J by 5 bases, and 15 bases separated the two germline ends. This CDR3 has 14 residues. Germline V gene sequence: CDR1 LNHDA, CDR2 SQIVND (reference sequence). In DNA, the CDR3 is TGTGCCAGTAGTTCTGGAAGGGGGAGGACTGAAGCTTTCTTT. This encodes CASSSGRGRTEAFF.

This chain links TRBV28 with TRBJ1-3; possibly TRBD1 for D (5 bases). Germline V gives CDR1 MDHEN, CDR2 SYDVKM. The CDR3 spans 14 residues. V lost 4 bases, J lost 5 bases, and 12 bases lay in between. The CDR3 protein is CASSSPDRRNTIYF. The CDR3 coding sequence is TGTGCCAGCAGTTCCCCCGACAGAAGAAACACCATATATTTT.

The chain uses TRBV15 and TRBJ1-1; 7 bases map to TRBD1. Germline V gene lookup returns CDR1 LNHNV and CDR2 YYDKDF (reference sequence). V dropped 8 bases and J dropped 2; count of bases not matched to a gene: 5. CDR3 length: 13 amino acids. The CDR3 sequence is CATRQGENTEAFF. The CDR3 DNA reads TGTGCCACCCGACAGGGAGAAAACACTGAAGCTTTCTTT.

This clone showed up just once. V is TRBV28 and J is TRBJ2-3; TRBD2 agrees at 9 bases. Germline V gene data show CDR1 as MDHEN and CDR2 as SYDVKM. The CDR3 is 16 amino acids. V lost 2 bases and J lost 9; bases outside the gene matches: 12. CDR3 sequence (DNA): TGTGCCAGCAGTTTAAGAATAGCGGGAGTGCCCCCAACGCAGTATTTT. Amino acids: CASSLRIAGVPPTQYF.

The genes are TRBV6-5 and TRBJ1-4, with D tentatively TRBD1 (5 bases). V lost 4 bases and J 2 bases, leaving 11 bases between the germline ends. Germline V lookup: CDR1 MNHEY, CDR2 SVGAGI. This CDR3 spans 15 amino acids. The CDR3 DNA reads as TGTGCCAGCAGTTGGACATCCAGTACTAATGAAAAACTGTTTTTT. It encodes CASSWTSSTNEKLFF.

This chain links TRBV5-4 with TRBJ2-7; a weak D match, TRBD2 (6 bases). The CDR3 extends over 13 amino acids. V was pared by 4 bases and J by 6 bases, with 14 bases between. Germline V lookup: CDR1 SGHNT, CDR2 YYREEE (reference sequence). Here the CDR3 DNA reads TGTGCCAGCAGCCTCCCTAGCGTCTCCGAGCAGTACTTC. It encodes CASSLPSVSEQYF.

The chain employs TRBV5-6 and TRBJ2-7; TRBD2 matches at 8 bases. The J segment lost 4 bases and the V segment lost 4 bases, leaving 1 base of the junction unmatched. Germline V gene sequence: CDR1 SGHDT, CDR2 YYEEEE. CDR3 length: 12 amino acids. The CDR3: CASSPGGYEQYF. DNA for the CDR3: TGTGCCAGCAGCCCGGGGGGGTACGAGCAGTACTTC. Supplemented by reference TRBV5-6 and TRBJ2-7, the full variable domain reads DAGVTQSPTHLIKTRGQQVTLRCSPKSGHDTVSWYQQALGQGPQFIFQYYEEEERQRGNFPDRFSGHQFPNYSSELNVNALLLGDSALYLCASSPGGYEQYFGPGTRLTVT.

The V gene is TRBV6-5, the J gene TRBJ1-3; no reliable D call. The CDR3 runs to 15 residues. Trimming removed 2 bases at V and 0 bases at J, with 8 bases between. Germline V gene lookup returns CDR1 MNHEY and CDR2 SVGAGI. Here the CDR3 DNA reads TGTGCCAGCAGTTACGGGCCAGACTCTGGAAACACCATATATTTT. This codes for CASSYGPDSGNTIYF.

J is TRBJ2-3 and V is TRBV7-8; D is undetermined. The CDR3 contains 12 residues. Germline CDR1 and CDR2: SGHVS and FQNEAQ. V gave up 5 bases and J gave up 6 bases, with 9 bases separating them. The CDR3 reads CASSGISDTQYF. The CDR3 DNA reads TGTGCCAGCAGCGGAATCTCCGATACGCAGTATTTT.

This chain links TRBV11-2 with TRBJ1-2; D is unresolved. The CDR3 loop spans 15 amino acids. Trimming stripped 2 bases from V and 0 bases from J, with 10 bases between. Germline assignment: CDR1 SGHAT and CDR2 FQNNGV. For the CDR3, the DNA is TGTGCCAGCAGCTTATCTCACACCGCTAACTATGGCTACACCTTC. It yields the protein CASSLSHTANYGYTF.

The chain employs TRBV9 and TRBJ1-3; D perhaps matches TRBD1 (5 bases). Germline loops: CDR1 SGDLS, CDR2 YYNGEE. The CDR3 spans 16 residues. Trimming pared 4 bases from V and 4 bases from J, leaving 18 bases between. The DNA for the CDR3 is TGTGCCAGCAGCTCTAACGGGGGGGACGAAGGAAACACCATATATTTT. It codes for CASSSNGGDEGNTIYF.

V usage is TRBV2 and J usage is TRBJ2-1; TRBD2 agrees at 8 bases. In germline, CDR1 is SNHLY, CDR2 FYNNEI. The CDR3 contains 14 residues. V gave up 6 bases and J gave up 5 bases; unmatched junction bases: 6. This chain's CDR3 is CASRASGGHNEQFF. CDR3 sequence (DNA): TGTGCCAGCAGGGCCAGCGGGGGTCACAATGAGCAGTTCTTC.